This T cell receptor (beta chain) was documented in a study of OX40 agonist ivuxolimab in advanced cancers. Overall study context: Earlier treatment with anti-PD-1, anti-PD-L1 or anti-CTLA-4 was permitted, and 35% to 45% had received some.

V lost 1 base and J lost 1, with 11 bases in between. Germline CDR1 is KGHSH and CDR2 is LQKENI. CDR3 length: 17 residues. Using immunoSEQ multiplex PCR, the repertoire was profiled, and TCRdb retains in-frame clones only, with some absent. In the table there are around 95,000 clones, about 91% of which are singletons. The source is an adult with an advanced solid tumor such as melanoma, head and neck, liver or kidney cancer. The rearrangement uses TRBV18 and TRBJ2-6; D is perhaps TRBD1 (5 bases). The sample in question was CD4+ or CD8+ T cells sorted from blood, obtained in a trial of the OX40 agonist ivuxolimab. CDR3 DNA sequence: TGTGCCAGCTCACCACTAAGGGGATTATCTGGGGCCAACGTCCTGACTTTC. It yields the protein CASSPLRGLSGANVLTF.